This T cell receptor beta chain came from a study of cytomegalovirus exposure and HLA in healthy donors. Study-wide background: Of some 400 genotyped donors, about 80% grouped in the Caucasian-associated ancestry cluster. Findings of the study overall: When a later analysis compared HLA-associated TCR beta chains with equally common others, the HLA-associated chains turned out to be more clonally expanded and to have lower generation probabilities. The study listed some 160 cytomegalovirus-associated TCR beta chains.

The PCR contained 60 Vbeta and 13 Jbeta primers. Measured with immunoSEQ multiplex PCR; TCRdb has only the in-frame clones, and not every one. The sample gives tens of thousands of clones, 70% to 75% of which show up once; roughly 6.4% is in the top ten. Worth noting for this clone: Its antigen remains unidentified.

Trimming left V 3 bases short and J 2 bases short, with 11 bases between. The CDR3 runs 16 residues. Germline CDR1 MGHRA, CDR2 YSYEKL. This receptor was identified in a young man in good health and CMV-seropositive. The sequencing sample was made of PBMCs. The gene calls are TRBV4-1 and TRBJ1-6; D is undetermined. The CDR3 region is CASSQYISTYNSPLHF. CDR3 sequence (DNA): TGCGCCAGCAGCCAGTACATTTCCACCTATAATTCACCCCTCCACTTT.